This T cell receptor beta chain stems from a study of blood T cell repertoires in COVID-19. Turning to the study itself: PBMCs, B-cell-depleted T cells, or T cells provided the cDNA or gDNA that made up the material.

As originally analysed: Scientists estimated how many nucleated cells there were by amplifying reference gene primers. Method: immunoSEQ multiplex PCR; TCRdb's copy keeps in-frame clones and lacks some. V, J and clone size are taken as reported in that table, and D and trimming were inferred from the DNA itself. The sample lists about 160,000 clones; 70% to 90% were seen once. During active infection, Seattle patients enrolled and were then monitored through disease. The TCR comes from a man aged 55 to 70 with COVID-19, enrolled during active disease. The source material was peripheral blood.

CDR3 sequence: CASSLAPGQSLQETQYF. CDR3 nucleotides: TGTGCCAGCAGCTTAGCACCGGGACAGTCCCTCCAAGAGACCCAGTACTTC. V usage is TRBV7-6 and J usage is TRBJ2-5, with 7 bases identical to TRBD1. This CDR3 comprises 17 residues. Germline V gives CDR1 SGHVS, CDR2 FNYEAQ. The V segment lost 0 bases and the J segment 1 base; nucleotides outside the gene matches: 8.